This TCR beta chain emerged from a study of OX40 agonist ivuxolimab in advanced cancers. For the study at large: Dose-escalation cases comprised hepatocellular carcinoma, melanoma, renal cell or head and neck cancer. Patients achieving partial responses numbered three: one hepatocellular carcinoma case and two cutaneous melanoma cases.

The CDR3 is made up of 10 amino acids. Germline assignment: CDR1 SGHVS and CDR2 FNYEAQ. Trimming left V 7 bases short and J 4 bases short, with 3 bases between. This clone has a single count. Data came from immunoSEQ multiplex PCR; TCRdb stores just in-frame clones and leaves some out. The sample has tens of thousands of clones; around 86% are singletons. The sequenced sample was CD4+ or CD8+ T cells sorted from blood, obtained in a trial of the OX40 agonist ivuxolimab. The V gene is TRBV7-6, the J gene TRBJ2-3, with D unresolved. This receptor was taken from an adult with an advanced solid tumor such as melanoma, head and neck, liver or kidney cancer. This CDR3 reads CASTADTQYF. The DNA for the CDR3 is TGTGCCAGCACGGCAGATACGCAGTATTTT. Full variable domain (rest looked up from reference TRBV7-6 and TRBJ2-3): GAGVSQSPRYKVTKRGQDVALRCDPISGHVSLYWYRQALGQGPEFLTYFNYEAQQDKSGLPNDRFSAERPEGSISTLTIQRTEQRDSAMYRCASTADTQYFGPGTRLTVL.